This T cell receptor (beta chain) was identified during a study of blood T cell repertoires in COVID-19. Study details: T cells, B-cell-depleted T cells, or PBMCs supplied cDNA or gDNA.

Individuals aged about 18 to 89 years were recruited from approximately 22 US areas. Cohorts were assigned according to the clinical history that participants reported. The CDR3 runs to 12 residues. Germline CDR1 reads SGDLS; CDR2 reads YYNGEE. Trimming took 7 bases from V and 7 from J; bases not matched to a gene: 4. Repertoires were generated with immunoSEQ multiplex PCR, while TCRdb's copy carries only in-frame clones and drops some. The profile shows around 250,000 clones, about 90% of them singletons. Input material: PBMCs or T cells enriched from blood (not recorded which). This chain uses TRBV9 with TRBJ1-2; 10 bases line up with TRBD1. The TCR was taken from a human donor in a cohort exposed to, infected with or recovered from COVID-19 (not recorded which). The donor label of this sample is uncertain. The CDR3 DNA reads TGTGCCAGCGGACAGGGGGTTTTTGGCTACACCTTC. It specifies CASGQGVFGYTF.